This T cell receptor beta chain emerged from a study of human thymus T cells. Study-level points and caveats: Unrelated individuals had highly overlapping thymic repertoires, as reported in related research.

The table came from immunoSEQ multiplex PCR; TCRdb's copy has only in-frame clones and leaves some out. The profile shows some 72,000 clones, roughly 97% of them singletons. Of note for this clone: Antigen unknown.

Germline V lookup: CDR1 SGHAT, CDR2 FQNNGV. CDR3 length: 15 residues. V gave up 5 bases and J gave up 1 base; unmatched junction bases: 6. Corrective heart surgery yielded resections, and these provided the thymus tissue. Sequencing was carried out using thymus tissue. The rearrangement uses TRBV11-2 and TRBJ2-3, with 7 nucleotides matching TRBD2. This TCR was recovered from a boy under three years old with a congenital heart defect but otherwise immunologically healthy. CDR3 nucleotides: TGTGCCAGCAGCCCCCGGGACTACCGCACAGATACGCAGTATTTT. Translation: CASSPRDYRTDTQYF.